These 26 T cell receptor beta chains were all obtained from the same sample, sequenced in a study of cytomegalovirus exposure and HLA in healthy donors. 60 Vbeta and 13 Jbeta primers were used in PCR. Libraries were prepared by immunoSEQ multiplex PCR; TCRdb keeps only in-frame clonotypes and omits some of them. In the table there are over 150,000 clones, roughly 80% of which are singletons. Sequenced input: PBMCs. Receptors were obtained from a man aged 30-40 years in good health and CMV-seropositive.

This clone came up a few times. The CDR3 sequence is CASSWGLAGVYEQFF. In nucleotides, the CDR3 is TGTGCCAGCAGCTGGGGACTAGCGGGAGTATATGAGCAGTTCTTC. The chain is built from TRBV7-8 and TRBJ2-1, with TRBD2 matching over 14 bases. Per germline, CDR1 SGHVS and CDR2 FQNEAQ. CDR3 length equals 15 residues. The V and J ends lost 4 bases and 8 bases, in that order; junction bases with no gene match: 4.

The chain uses TRBV12-5 and TRBJ1-2; 7 bases map to TRBD1. Germline CDR1 LGHNT, CDR2 FRNRAP. Trimming removed 5 bases from V and 5 bases from J; junction bases left unmatched: 11. This CDR3 is built from 15 residues. CDR3 region: CASGPQTGTRYGYTF. The CDR3 DNA follows: TGTGCTAGTGGTCCCCAGACAGGGACCAGGTATGGCTACACCTTC.

The J gene is TRBJ1-1, the V gene TRBV29-1; D gene ambiguous. V gave up 6 bases and J gave up 0 bases, with 14 bases separating them. Per germline, CDR1 SQVTM and CDR2 ANQGSEA. The CDR3 covers 14 residues. The CDR3 spells CSVRDTLMNTEAFF. CDR3 in DNA: TGCAGCGTCCGAGACACCCTCATGAACACTGAAGCTTTCTTT.

CDR3 DNA sequence: TGTGCCAGCACCGAGAGTTACGAGCAGTACTTC. Its translation is CASTESYEQYF. The chain uses TRBV6-1 and TRBJ2-7; no definite D call. Trimming took 7 bases from V and 4 from J, leaving 8 bases between them. The CDR3 runs 11 residues. Looked up from germline, CDR1 is MNHNS and CDR2 is SASEGT.

The sample holds a few counts of this clone. CDR3 in amino acids: CASSLDPISSYNEQFF. The CDR3 bases are TGCGCCAGCAGCTTGGATCCGATTAGCTCCTACAATGAGCAGTTCTTC. The chain recombines TRBV5-1 with TRBJ2-1; D is undetermined. Looked up from germline, CDR1 is SGHRS and CDR2 is YFSETQ. V dropped 0 bases and J dropped 0 bases, with 10 bases sitting between them. The CDR3 length is 16 residues.

The rearrangement uses TRBV5-1 and TRBJ2-7, with 7 bases matching TRBD1. The CDR3 extends over 17 amino acids. Losses at the gene ends were 0 bases for V and 1 base for J; bases not matched to a gene: 10. Germline V gene lookup returns CDR1 SGHRS and CDR2 YFSETQ. In DNA form, the CDR3 reads TGCGCCAGCAGCTTGGGCCCGGGACAGAGGAGGTCCTACGAGCAGTACTTC. Translated, it gives CASSLGPGQRRSYEQYF.

This chain uses TRBV5-6 with TRBJ2-5; no definite D call. The better agreement between TRBJ2-7 and the DNA end casts doubt on the J call. The CDR3 runs to 14 residues. Germline V lookup: CDR1 SGHDT, CDR2 YYEEEE. The CDR3 spells CASSLGHSPYEQYF. The CDR3 DNA is TGTGCCAGCAGCTTGGGCCATTCCCCCTACGAGCAGTACTTC.

This sequence joins TRBV5-4 and TRBJ2-1, with 10 bases identical to TRBD2. The CDR3 sequence is 15 residues long. Germline V CDR1 and CDR2: SGHNT, YYREEE (reference sequence). V shed 0 bases, J shed 9 bases, and the junction held 6 bases outside the gene matches. This CDR3 is CASSLVASGSGEQFF. The CDR3 DNA sequence: TGTGCCAGCAGCTTGGTGGCTAGCGGGAGTGGTGAGCAGTTCTTC.

The chain combines TRBV6-1 with TRBJ1-5; tentative D call: TRBD1 (6 bases). From germline, CDR1 is MNHNS and CDR2 SASEGT. Trimming took 1 base from V and 3 from J, leaving 13 bases between them. The CDR3 has 16 residues. The CDR3 nucleotides read TGTGCCAGCAGTGAAGGGGGGGGGCCGGCCAATCAGCCCCAGCATTTT. It yields the protein CASSEGGGPANQPQHF.

The chain joins TRBV11-3 to TRBJ1-2, with a tentative D call TRBD1 (6 bases). V was cut by 2 bases and J by 6 bases, with 10 bases left in between. The CDR3 contains 13 residues. Germline V lookup: CDR1 SGHNT, CDR2 YENEEA. The CDR3 sequence is CASSLIQGDGYTF. The CDR3 region has the DNA TGTGCCAGCAGCTTAATACAGGGCGATGGCTACACCTTC.

The gene calls are TRBV11-2 and TRBJ1-2; D is uncertain. The V gene's germline CDR1 is SGHAT and CDR2 FQNNGV. This CDR3 comprises 13 residues. Trimming pared 5 bases from V and 6 bases from J, leaving 13 bases between. The CDR3 spells CASSPRREHGYTF. The CDR3 DNA follows: TGTGCCAGCAGCCCCCGGAGGGAACATGGCTACACCTTC.

The chain recombines TRBV7-2 with TRBJ2-3, with a possible D match to TRBD2 (5 bases). Germline lookup yields CDR1 SGHTA and CDR2 FQGNSA. CDR3 size: 14 residues. The ends were cut back, 5 bases at V and 6 bases at J, with 15 bases in the middle. CDR3 amino acids: CASSPRPGWDTQYF. CDR3 nucleotide sequence: TGTGCCAGCAGCCCCAGACCGGGGTGGGATACGCAGTATTTT.

The chain recombines TRBV5-1 with TRBJ2-1; 8 bases are a match to TRBD1. Germline CDR1 is SGHRS and CDR2 is YFSETQ. V shed 1 base and J 8 bases; nucleotides not matched to a gene: 8. The CDR3 length is 15 residues. CDR3 sequence reads: CASSLQQTGDYEQFF. The CDR3 region has the DNA TGCGCCAGCAGCTTGCAACAGACAGGGGACTATGAGCAGTTCTTC.

This chain connects TRBV11-2 to TRBJ1-3; the D is unclear. Germline CDR1 SGHAT, CDR2 FQNNGV. Trimming removed 5 bases at V and 0 bases at J, with 8 bases between. The CDR3 spans 14 residues. The CDR3 is CASSLAGSGNTIYF. The CDR3 DNA is TGTGCCAGCAGCCTCGCGGGCTCTGGAAACACCATATATTTT.

The genes are TRBV7-9 and TRBJ2-1, with TRBD1 matching over 7 bases. In germline, CDR1 is SEHNR, CDR2 FQNEAQ (reference sequence). This CDR3 contains 15 residues. Germline trimming cut 1 base from V and 4 bases from J; bases unmatched to any gene: 4. CDR3 region: CASSLGRTGYNEQFF. The CDR3 bases are TGTGCCAGCAGCTTAGGTAGGACAGGATACAATGAGCAGTTCTTC. The full variable domain, its missing parts supplied by reference TRBV7-9 and TRBJ2-1, is DTGVSQNPRHKITKRGQNVTFRCDPISEHNRLYWYRQTLGQGPEFLTYFQNEAQLEKSRLLSDRFSAERPKGSFSTLEIQRTEQGDSAMYLCASSLGRTGYNEQFFGPGTRLTVL.

This chain joins TRBV5-8 and TRBJ1-5; D not certain. Germline V lookup: CDR1 SGHTS, CDR2 YDEGEE. V dropped 7 bases and J dropped 7 bases, with 15 bases sitting between them. This CDR3 comprises 13 residues. In nucleotides, the CDR3 is TGTGCCAGCCAGGCCCCCCCTCGGCAGCCCCAGCATTTT. It is translated as CASQAPPRQPQHF.

This clone was observed a handful of times. The chain recombines TRBV19 with TRBJ1-2; D is undetermined. CDR3 size: 14 residues. Germline V gives CDR1 LNHDA, CDR2 SQIVND (reference sequence). V lost 5 bases, J lost 0 bases, and 10 bases lay in between. CDR3 residues: CASSRRTPNYGYTF. In DNA form, the CDR3 reads TGTGCCAGTAGTCGTCGAACTCCTAACTATGGCTACACCTTC.

The genes are TRBV7-2 and TRBJ2-3, with 11 bases aligning to TRBD2. Losses at the gene ends were 4 bases for V and 6 bases for J; bases not matched to a gene: 9. CDR1 and CDR2 from the germline V gene are SGHTA and FQGNSA. CDR3 length: 16 residues. Written as DNA, the CDR3 is TGTGCCAGCAGCTCACATAGCGGGGGGGCCTACGATACGCAGTATTTT. Protein product: CASSSHSGGAYDTQYF. The full variable domain, completed using reference TRBV7-2 and TRBJ2-3, is GAGVSQSPSNKVTEKGKDVELRCDPISGHTALYWYRQSLGQGLEFLIYFQGNSAPDKSGLPSDRFSAERTGGSVSTLTIQRTQQEDSAVYLCASSSHSGGAYDTQYFGPGTRLTVL.

This clone turned up a few times. This chain uses TRBV10-3 with TRBJ2-7; 10 bases match TRBD1. Trimming took 10 bases from V and 0 from J; bases not matched to a gene: 6. This CDR3 comprises 14 residues. The V gene's germline CDR1 is ENHRY and CDR2 SYGVKD. The CDR3 coding sequence is TGTGCCAGCCGGACAGGGGGAGGCTCCTACGAGCAGTACTTC. Translating gives CASRTGGGSYEQYF.

The chain carries TRBV2 and TRBJ2-7, with 9 bases identical to TRBD2. The CDR3 consists of 18 residues. Per germline, CDR1 SNHLY and CDR2 FYNNEI. J lost 0 bases, V lost 0 bases, and 9 bases had no gene match. The CDR3 coding sequence is TGTGCCAGCAGTGAAGCTGGGATAGCGGGGGTCCGCTCCTACGAGCAGTACTTC. It translates to CASSEAGIAGVRSYEQYF. Full variable domain (outside the CDR3, taken from reference TRBV2 and TRBJ2-7): EPEVTQTPSHQVTQMGQEVILRCVPISNHLYFYWYRQILGQKVEFLVSFYNNEISEKSEIFDDQFSVERPDGSNFTLKIRSTKLEDSAMYFCASSEAGIAGVRSYEQYFGPGTRLTVT.

CDR3 protein: CASRDPGLAGGYEQYF. The CDR3 coding sequence is TGCGCCAGCAGGGACCCGGGACTAGCGGGGGGCTACGAGCAGTACTTC. The chain has TRBV10-2 and TRBJ2-7, with TRBD2 matching 15 bases. The CDR3 length is 16 residues. The J segment lost 3 bases and the V segment lost 6 bases, leaving 6 bases of the junction unmatched. Germline lookup yields CDR1 WSHSY and CDR2 SAAADI.

There are a few counts of this clone. The chain recombines TRBV4-1 with TRBJ1-1; D is unclear. V was cut by 0 bases and J by 0 bases, with 8 bases left in between. The length of the CDR3 is 15 residues. Germline lookup yields CDR1 MGHRA and CDR2 YSYEKL. The CDR3 here is CASSQEEGLNTEAFF. The CDR3 DNA reads TGCGCCAGCAGCCAAGAGGAGGGTTTGAACACTGAAGCTTTCTTT.

This chain joins TRBV10-2 and TRBJ2-7; 10 nucleotides match TRBD1. The CDR3 length is 14 residues. The J segment lost 4 bases and the V segment lost 6 bases, leaving 6 bases of the junction unmatched. The germline V gene encodes CDR1 WSHSY and CDR2 SAAADI. The CDR3, as DNA: TGCGCCAGCAGCCCGGACAGGGGGTATTACGAGCAGTACTTC. Encoded protein: CASSPDRGYYEQYF.

The chain has TRBV28 and TRBJ1-1; 10 bases agree with TRBD1. V dropped 8 bases and J dropped 7; count of bases not matched to a gene: 4. CDR1 and CDR2 from the germline V gene are MDHEN and SYDVKM. CDR3 length equals 12 residues. CDR3 sequence: CASSTGGIEAFF. The CDR3 coding sequence is TGTGCCAGCTCGACAGGGGGCATTGAAGCTTTCTTT.

This clone came up a few times. The chain has TRBV6-5 and TRBJ1-4; perhaps TRBD1 as D (5 bases). This CDR3 has 14 amino acids. Germline V gene lookup returns CDR1 MNHEY and CDR2 SVGAGI. V lost 1 base and J 4 bases, leaving 7 bases between the germline ends. DNA of the CDR3: TGTGCCAGCAGTTACTGGCAGGGTAATGAAAAACTGTTTTTT. Translating gives CASSYWQGNEKLFF.

V gene TRBV5-6 combines with J gene TRBJ2-2, with D uncertain. Germline V lookup: CDR1 SGHDT, CDR2 YYEEEE. The CDR3 is 16 amino acids. V lost 2 bases to trimming and J lost 0 bases, with 11 bases between them. Here the CDR3 reads CASSFIARTNTGELFF. DNA for the CDR3: TGTGCCAGCAGCTTTATAGCCCGGACGAACACCGGGGAGCTGTTTTTT.